This T cell receptor (beta chain) originates from a study of T cell responses to AZD1222 COVID-19 vaccine. General study results and limits: Spike-specific TCRs gained breadth and depth after people received two AZD1222 doses.

TCRdb's copy holds only in-frame clones and misses some; the assay was immunoSEQ multiplex PCR. The sample lists 150,000 to 180,000 clones; roughly nine tenths were seen once. Between the trimmed V and J ends, which lost 1 base and 0 bases, there was a span of 7 bases. The CDR3 runs 16 residues. CDR1 and CDR2 (germline): SGHNT, YENEEA. Concerning this clone itself: The antigen remains unidentified.

This clonotype was obtained from an adult in good health. The source material was peripheral blood, sampled on day 0 of AZD1222 vaccination. This rearrangement joins TRBV11-3 to TRBJ2-6; D ambiguous. The CDR3 loop is CASSLAATSGANVLTF. The CDR3 DNA follows: TGTGCCAGCAGCTTAGCGGCGACCTCTGGGGCCAACGTCCTGACTTTC.